The rows below give T cell receptor beta chains drawn from one sample of a study of blood T cell dynamics during melanoma immunotherapy. TCRdb's table, derived via immunoSEQ multiplex PCR, lists solely in-frame clones and lacks some. The sample has about 5,000 clones, 87% seen once. Sequenced material: blood, taken from a patient treated with checkpoint blockade. Receptors originate from a human donor with melanoma. Each CDR3 is given with its conserved first and last residue. The D gene is left open where the match is weak. Size values are once, few and many counts, or a class for expanded clones, and some rows have none.

clone size	V gene	D gene	J gene	CDR3 protein	CDR3 DNA
.	TRBV7-2	TRBD2	TRBJ2-7	CASSPPSGIEQYF	TGTGCCAGCAGCCCCCCTAGCGGGATCGAGCAGTACTTC
.	TRBV30	.	TRBJ1-6	CAWSFEGESPLHF	TGTGCCTGGAGTTTTGAGGGGGAATCACCCCTCCACTTT
.	TRBV28	.	TRBJ2-5	CASANLGREVQETQYF	TGTGCCAGCGCCAACCTGGGCAGGGAGGTCCAAGAGACCCAGTACTTC
.	TRBV5-8	.	TRBJ2-7	CASRKKPGIEQYF	TGTGCCAGCAGGAAGAAACCGGGGATCGAGCAGTACTTC
.	TRBV11-3	TRBD1	TRBJ2-5	CASGQGGRQETQYF	TGTGCCAGCGGACAGGGTGGGAGACAAGAGACCCAGTACTTC
.	TRBV6-6	.	TRBJ1-1	CASSPSWTEAFF	TGTGCCAGCAGCCCTAGTTGGACTGAAGCTTTCTTT
.	TRBV7-8	TRBD1	TRBJ1-5	CASSPIIPGQLSNQPQHF	TGTGCCAGCAGCCCCATAATACCGGGACAGCTTAGCAATCAGCCCCAGCATTTT
.	TRBV5-1	.	TRBJ2-3	CASSSTGSTDTQYF	TGCGCCAGCAGTTCGACAGGAAGCACAGATACGCAGTATTTT
few	TRBV7-9	TRBD1	TRBJ1-2	CASSISGQASYGYTF	TGTGCCAGCAGCATCTCGGGACAGGCCTCCTATGGCTACACCTTC
.	TRBV7-2	.	TRBJ2-7	CASSLGSGSSYEQYF	TGTGCCAGCAGCTTGGGATCCGGGAGCTCCTACGAGCAGTACTTC
.	TRBV5-1	.	TRBJ2-1	CASSLVRTLNEQFF	TGCGCCAGCAGCTTGGTCCGGACATTGAATGAGCAGTTCTTC
.	TRBV7-9	TRBD1	TRBJ2-7	CASSVHRGVGYEQYF	TGTGCCAGCAGCGTCCACAGGGGGGTCGGCTACGAGCAGTACTTC
.	TRBV7-2	TRBD1	TRBJ2-7	CASSSIDRDEQYF	TGTGCCAGCAGCAGCATTGACAGGGACGAGCAGTACTTC
.	TRBV5-1	TRBD2	TRBJ2-2	CASSRGTSGTTGELFF	TGCGCCAGCAGCCGCGGGACTAGCGGGACCACCGGGGAGCTGTTTTTT
.	TRBV7-2	.	TRBJ2-5	CASGKLKETQYF	TGTGCCAGCGGCAAACTCAAAGAGACCCAGTACTTC
.	TRBV30	TRBD2	TRBJ2-5	CAWTSGGLKETQYF	TGTGCCTGGACTAGCGGGGGGTTGAAAGAGACCCAGTACTTC
.	TRBV10-3	.	TRBJ1-2	CANWDGNYGYTF	TGTGCCAACTGGGACGGCAACTATGGCTACACCTTC
.	TRBV9	.	TRBJ2-1	CASSVDPTDDNEQFF	TGTGCCAGCAGCGTAGATCCGACAGACGACAATGAGCAGTTCTTC
.	TRBV5-1	.	TRBJ2-7	CASTPLGLLSSYEQYF	TGCGCCAGCACCCCTTTAGGCCTCCTGAGCTCCTACGAGCAGTACTTC
.	TRBV28	TRBD1	TRBJ1-6	CASILDRHNSPLHF	TGTGCCAGCATCTTGGACAGGCATAATTCACCCCTCCACTTT
.	TRBV6-1	.	TRBJ2-7	CASSELGIGEQYF	TGTGCCAGCAGTGAACTGGGGATAGGCGAGCAGTACTTC
.	TRBV7-2	TRBD2	TRBJ2-1	CASSLTSGGANEQFF	TGTGCCAGCAGCTTAACTAGCGGGGGGGCTAATGAGCAGTTCTTC
.	TRBV2	.	TRBJ2-1	CASMMTTPRRGEQFF	TGTGCCAGCATGATGACTACCCCGAGAAGGGGTGAGCAGTTCTTC
.	TRBV5-1	TRBD2	TRBJ2-1	CASSLALAGAGQFF	TGCGCCAGCAGCTTGGCCTTAGCGGGGGCAGGGCAGTTCTTC
.	TRBV4-3	TRBD1	TRBJ1-2	CASSQQQTGAYGYTF	TGCGCCAGCAGCCAACAACAAACAGGGGCCTATGGCTACACCTTC
.	TRBV7-2	TRBD1	TRBJ2-7	CASSPGQGGAGYEQYF	TGTGCCAGCAGCCCAGGACAGGGGGGGGCTGGCTACGAGCAGTACTTC
few	TRBV5-1	TRBD2	TRBJ2-7	CASSLGLAGVVGGQYF	TGCGCCAGCAGCTTGGGACTAGCCGGAGTAGTGGGAGGGCAGTACTTC
.	TRBV18	TRBD1	TRBJ1-5	CASSVTGVGNQPQHF	TGTGCCAGCTCAGTGACAGGGGTCGGCAATCAGCCCCAGCATTTT
.	TRBV10-3	TRBD1	TRBJ1-1	CAIRDSGARNTEAFF	TGTGCCATCCGGGACAGTGGGGCGCGGAACACTGAAGCTTTCTTT
.	TRBV5-1	TRBD2	TRBJ2-2	CASSSTTSGDTGELFF	TGCGCCAGCAGCTCCACGACTAGCGGAGACACCGGGGAGCTGTTTTTT
once	TRBV5-4	.	TRBJ1-4	CASSDRRGASEKLFF	TGTGCCAGCAGCGACCGACGGGGGGCAAGTGAAAAACTGTTTTTT